These 17 T cell receptor beta chains were sequenced from one sample in a study of technical replicates of blood from a handful of donors. The assay was immunoSEQ multiplex PCR, and TCRdb's table has in-frame clones only and misses some. The profile shows roughly 100,000 clones, roughly 95% of them singletons. Sample: T cells isolated from PBMCs. The receptor source for this set is a human donor in good health.

The rearrangement links TRBV11-3 to TRBJ2-7; the D is unclear. The germline V and J ends were trimmed by 5 bases and 5 bases, with 10 bases remaining between them. In germline, CDR1 is SGHNT, CDR2 YENEEA. This CDR3 has 12 amino acids. CDR3 residues: CASSPSENEQYF. CDR3 sequence (DNA): TGTGCCAGCAGCCCGTCGGAGAACGAGCAGTACTTC. The entire variable domain, with the rest obtained from reference TRBV11-3 and TRBJ2-7, is as follows: EAGVVQSPRYKIIEKKQPVAFWCNPISGHNTLYWYLQNLGQGPELLIRYENEEAVDDSQLPKDRFSAERLKGVDSTLKIQPAELGDSAVYLCASSPSENEQYFGPGTRLTVT.

The gene calls are TRBV7-3 and TRBJ2-1; TRBD2 matches 8 bases. Germline assignment: CDR1 SGHTA and CDR2 FQGTGA. Trimming removed 2 bases from V and 10 bases from J; junction bases left unmatched: 10. CDR3 length equals 15 residues. The CDR3 protein is CASSLEASGSHEQFF. In DNA, the CDR3 is TGTGCCAGCAGCTTAGAAGCCAGCGGGAGTCACGAGCAGTTCTTC.

This CDR3 reads CASSPDGGANYGYTF. CDR3 sequence (DNA): TGTGCCAGCAGCCCAGACGGGGGAGCTAACTATGGCTACACCTTC. The genes are TRBV7-9 and TRBJ1-2; possibly TRBD1 for D (5 bases). Germline assignment: CDR1 SEHNR and CDR2 FQNEAQ (reference sequence). Trimming cost V 5 bases and J 0 bases, with 13 bases left between them. This CDR3 contains 15 residues.

DNA of the CDR3: TGTGCCAGCAGTTTGACAGGGATATATGGCTACACCTTC. Translating gives CASSLTGIYGYTF. The chain recombines TRBV6-1 with TRBJ1-2; TRBD1 matches 7 bases. From germline, CDR1 is MNHNS and CDR2 SASEGT. V shed 5 bases and J 5 bases; nucleotides not matched to a gene: 5. The CDR3 has 13 residues.

The chain joins TRBV19 to TRBJ2-7; TRBD2 matches at 10 bases. The ends lost 5 bases at V and 4 bases at J; junction bases unmatched: 5. Germline V gives CDR1 LNHDA, CDR2 SQIVND (reference sequence). This CDR3 contains 14 residues. This CDR3 reads CASSPSGSGYEQYF. In nucleotides, the CDR3 is TGTGCCAGTAGTCCTAGCGGGAGTGGATACGAGCAGTACTTC. Variable domain in full (rest from reference TRBV19 and TRBJ2-7): DGGITQSPKYLFRKEGQNVTLSCEQNLNHDAMYWYRQDPGQGLRLIYYSQIVNDFQKGDIAEGYSVSREKKESFPLTVTSAQKNPTAFYLCASSPSGSGYEQYFGPGTRLTVT.

The chain recombines TRBV5-1 with TRBJ2-7, with D perhaps matching TRBD1 (6 bases). From germline, CDR1 is SGHRS and CDR2 YFSETQ. V was trimmed by 1 base and J by 2 bases, leaving 10 bases between them. The CDR3 has 14 amino acids. For the CDR3, the DNA is TGCGCCAGCAGCTTGTTTTGGGACACCTACGAGCAGTACTTC. Translating it yields CASSLFWDTYEQYF.

V usage is TRBV14 and J usage is TRBJ2-3; 11 bases agree with TRBD2. CDR1 is SGHDN and CDR2 is FVKESK in the germline V gene. The length of the CDR3 is 15 residues. The trim removed 2 bases at V and 5 bases at J, leaving 3 bases unmatched. CDR3: CASSQNGLAGDTQYF. The CDR3, as DNA: TGTGCCAGCAGCCAAAATGGACTAGCGGGAGATACGCAGTATTTT.

The J gene is TRBJ1-5, the V gene TRBV28, with 7 bases matching TRBD1. Germline V gene data show CDR1 as MDHEN and CDR2 as SYDVKM. CDR3 size: 17 residues. The V gene end was trimmed by 6 bases and the J gene end by 4 bases; junction bases not matched to a gene: 15. The CDR3 reads CASSSPRQGGRNQPQHF. DNA for the CDR3: TGTGCCAGCAGCTCGCCCCGCCAGGGGGGCAGAAATCAGCCCCAGCATTTT.

This chain links TRBV15 with TRBJ2-7; maybe TRBD2 (5 bases). Per the germline V gene, CDR1 is LNHNV and CDR2 is YYDKDF (reference sequence). The CDR3 runs to 12 residues. V lost 3 bases, J lost 12 bases, and 15 bases lay in between. This CDR3 is CATSSFTGILYF. The CDR3 DNA follows: TGTGCCACCAGCAGCTTTACCGGGATACTGTACTTC.

The V gene is TRBV9, the J gene TRBJ2-1, with 8 bases fitting TRBD1. The CDR3 loop spans 16 amino acids. Per germline, CDR1 SGDLS and CDR2 YYNGEE. V dropped 6 bases and J dropped 7; count of bases not matched to a gene: 15. The CDR3 loop is CASTLSPGQVPNEQFF. Written as DNA, the CDR3 is TGTGCCAGCACCCTAAGCCCGGGACAGGTTCCTAATGAGCAGTTCTTC. Using reference TRBV9 and TRBJ2-1 for the parts outside the CDR3, the full variable domain is DSGVTQTPKHLITATGQRVTLRCSPRSGDLSVYWYQQSLDQGLQFLIQYYNGEERAKGNILERFSAQQFPDLHSELNLSSLELGDSALYFCASTLSPGQVPNEQFFGPGTRLTVL.

The chain couples TRBV2 to TRBJ2-5; TRBD1 aligns across 8 bases. V was clipped by 2 bases and J by 2 bases; unmatched bases: 7. Germline V gene lookup returns CDR1 SNHLY and CDR2 FYNNEI. There are 16 residues in the CDR3. This CDR3 reads CASSETGTGLQETQYF. The CDR3 region has the DNA TGTGCCAGCAGTGAAACCGGGACAGGCCTACAAGAGACCCAGTACTTC.

The V gene is TRBV5-4, the J gene TRBJ2-1; D is possibly TRBD1 (5 bases). CDR1 and CDR2 from the germline V gene are SGHNT and YYREEE (reference sequence). V was cut by 2 bases and J by 4 bases, with 10 bases left in between. This CDR3 spans 14 amino acids. CDR3 protein: CASSFTQEYNEQFF. Here the CDR3 DNA reads TGTGCCAGCAGCTTCACACAGGAATACAATGAGCAGTTCTTC.

The table lists this clone with a count of one. The rearrangement joins TRBV19 to TRBJ2-3; 7 nucleotides agree with TRBD1. Germline V gene lookup returns CDR1 LNHDA and CDR2 SQIVND (reference sequence). Trimming removed 3 bases from V and 2 bases from J; junction bases left unmatched: 14. The CDR3 has 18 residues. The CDR3 DNA is TGTGCCAGTAGTATGCACCTCCGGACAGGTTTGGTCACAGATACGCAGTATTTT. Translation: CASSMHLRTGLVTDTQYF.

This chain joins TRBV27 and TRBJ2-7; 8 nucleotides line up with TRBD1. After removal of 3 bases from V and 6 bases from J, the junction contained 13 bases not matched to a gene. Per the germline V gene, CDR1 is MNHEY and CDR2 is SMNVEV (reference sequence). The CDR3 extends over 16 amino acids. Here the CDR3 DNA reads TGTGCCAGCAGTTTCGCCGTTCGGACAGGGATGTCCGAGCAGTACTTC. Its protein is CASSFAVRTGMSEQYF.

The chain couples TRBV4-2 to TRBJ2-1, with 10 nucleotides matching TRBD2. Germline CDR1 is LGHNA and CDR2 is YNFKEQ. The CDR3 totals 16 residues. J lost 3 bases, V lost 1 base, and 3 bases had no gene match. The CDR3 is CASSQGTSGGYNEQFF. The CDR3 DNA is TGTGCCAGCAGCCAAGGGACTAGCGGAGGCTACAATGAGCAGTTCTTC.

The CDR3 nucleotides are TGCGCCAGCAGCCAAGATTTGGGACTTTTGTTCTTC. Protein product: CASSQDLGLLFF. The chain couples TRBV4-1 to TRBJ2-1; D possibly corresponds to TRBD2 (6 bases). Trimming pared 0 bases from V and 15 bases from J, leaving 12 bases between. The CDR3 loop spans 12 amino acids. CDR1 is MGHRA and CDR2 is YSYEKL in the germline V gene.

For this clone: One end of the junction is discordant with germline, which a read error may explain. The CDR3 loop is CASSFVSGRAYNEQFF. In nucleotides, the CDR3 is TGTGCCAGCAGTTTTGTTAGCGGGAGGGCCTATAATGAGCAGTTCTTC. The J gene is TRBJ2-1, the V gene TRBV28, with 11 bases matching TRBD2. The length of the CDR3 is 16 residues. CDR1 MDHEN and CDR2 SYDVKM come from the germline V gene.